This entry describes one TCR beta chain. Its antigen is unknown. The data originate from a study of cytomegalovirus exposure and HLA in healthy donors. Per germline, CDR1 SGHRS and CDR2 YFSETQ. The CDR3 covers 15 residues. The germline V and J ends were trimmed by 6 bases and 2 bases, with 17 bases remaining between them. 13 Jbeta primers and 60 Vbeta primers were used for the PCR. Using immunoSEQ multiplex PCR, the repertoire was profiled, and TCRdb retains in-frame clones only, with some absent. The top ten hold less than 3.5% of the sample, which has 220,000 or so clones, approximately 78% seen once. Study-level results: In vitro assays verified that a few CMV-associated chains recognized CMV antigens specifically. HLA alleles were associated with around 17,000 TCR beta sequences in a later analysis at 0.05 false discovery rate. Accurate prediction of HLA-A and HLA-B alleles (for most subjects) was reportedly achieved from TCR beta sequences.

This clonotype was obtained from a woman in her forties in good health and CMV-seronegative. The rearrangement joins TRBV5-1 to TRBJ1-1; no clear D gene. Sequencing was carried out using PBMCs. The CDR3 region is CASMLSAAANTEAFF. In DNA, the CDR3 is TGCGCCAGCATGCTATCCGCCGCCGCTAACACTGAAGCTTTCTTT.